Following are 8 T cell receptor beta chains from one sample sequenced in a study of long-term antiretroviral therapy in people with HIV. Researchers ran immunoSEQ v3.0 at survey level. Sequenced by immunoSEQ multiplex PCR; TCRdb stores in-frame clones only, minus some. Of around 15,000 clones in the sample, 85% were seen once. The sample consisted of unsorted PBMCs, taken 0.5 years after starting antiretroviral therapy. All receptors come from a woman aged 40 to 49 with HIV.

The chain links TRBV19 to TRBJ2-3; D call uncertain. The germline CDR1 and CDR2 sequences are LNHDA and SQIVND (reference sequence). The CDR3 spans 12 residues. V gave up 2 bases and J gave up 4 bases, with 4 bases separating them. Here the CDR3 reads CASSISPDTQYF. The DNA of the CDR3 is TGTGCCAGTAGTATATCCCCAGATACGCAGTATTTT.

The DNA for the CDR3 is TGTGCCAGCACGCCTCTAGCGAAAAGGGGAGAGACCCAGTACTTC. Residues: CASTPLAKRGETQYF. The chain combines TRBV27 with TRBJ2-5; possible D gene TRBD2, 6 bases. V lost 7 bases and J 4 bases, leaving 19 bases between the germline ends. This CDR3 contains 15 residues. In germline, CDR1 is MNHEY, CDR2 SMNVEV (reference sequence).

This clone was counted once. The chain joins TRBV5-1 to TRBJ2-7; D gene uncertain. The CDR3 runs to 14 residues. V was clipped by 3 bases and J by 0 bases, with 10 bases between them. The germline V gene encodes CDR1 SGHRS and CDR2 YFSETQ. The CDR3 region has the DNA TGCGCCAGCAGCTCCGAGAGCAACTCCTACGAGCAGTACTTC. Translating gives CASSSESNSYEQYF.

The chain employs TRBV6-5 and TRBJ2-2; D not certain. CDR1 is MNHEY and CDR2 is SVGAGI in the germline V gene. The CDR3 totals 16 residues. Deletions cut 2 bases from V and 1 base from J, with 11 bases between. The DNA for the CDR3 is TGTGCCAGCAGTTACGGGCGGAGAAAGAACACCGGGGAGCTGTTTTTT. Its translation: CASSYGRRKNTGELFF.

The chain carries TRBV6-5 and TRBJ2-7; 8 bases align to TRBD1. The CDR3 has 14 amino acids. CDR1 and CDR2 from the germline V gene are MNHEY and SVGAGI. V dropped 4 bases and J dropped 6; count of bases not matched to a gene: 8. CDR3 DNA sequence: TGTGCCAGCAGTTCGACAGGGGTAGTCTCCGAGCAGTACTTC. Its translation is CASSSTGVVSEQYF.

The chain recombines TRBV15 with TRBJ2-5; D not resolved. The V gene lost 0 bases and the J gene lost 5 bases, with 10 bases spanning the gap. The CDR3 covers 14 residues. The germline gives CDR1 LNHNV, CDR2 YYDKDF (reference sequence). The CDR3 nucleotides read TGTGCCACCAGCAGAGAGGGTAAAGCGGAGACCCAGTACTTC. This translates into CATSREGKAETQYF.

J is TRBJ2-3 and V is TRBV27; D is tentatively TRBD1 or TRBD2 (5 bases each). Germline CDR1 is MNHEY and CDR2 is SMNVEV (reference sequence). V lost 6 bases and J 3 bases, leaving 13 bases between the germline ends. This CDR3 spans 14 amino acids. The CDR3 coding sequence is TGTGCCAGCAGAATCCCGGGGCGGACAGATACGCAGTATTTT. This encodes CASRIPGRTDTQYF.

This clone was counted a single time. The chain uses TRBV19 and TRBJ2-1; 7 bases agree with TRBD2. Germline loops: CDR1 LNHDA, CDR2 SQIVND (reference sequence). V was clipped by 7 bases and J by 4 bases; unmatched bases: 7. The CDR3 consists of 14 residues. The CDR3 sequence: CASNAGAGYNEQFF. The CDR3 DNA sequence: TGTGCCAGTAACGCGGGAGCGGGGTACAATGAGCAGTTCTTC.